These T cell receptor beta chains were read from a single sample in a study of cytomegalovirus exposure and HLA in healthy donors. The protocol was immunoSEQ multiplex PCR, while the TCRdb copy is restricted to in-frame clones and leaves out a portion. This sample has under 200,000 clones, with roughly 80% found just once. The source material was PBMCs. All receptors come from a male donor in good health and CMV-seronegative. Both conserved end residues are part of each CDR3. D genes are given only for firm matches.

j_call cdr3_length d_call v_call cdr3_aa cdr3_nt
TRBJ2-1 15 TRBD1 TRBV7-8 CASTSDRGHRNEQFF TGTGCCAGCACCTCGGACAGGGGGCATAGGAATGAGCAGTTCTTC
TRBJ1-5 15 TRBD1 TRBV6-6 CASRLGQVDNQPQHF TGTGCCAGCAGGCTCGGACAGGTAGACAATCAGCCCCAGCATTTT
TRBJ1-1 13 - TRBV30 CACQRQANTEAFF TGTGCCTGCCAAAGACAGGCGAACACTGAAGCTTTCTTT
TRBJ1-2 15 TRBD1 TRBV5-1 CASSQSPGQAYGYTF TGCGCCAGCAGCCAATCTCCGGGACAGGCCTATGGCTACACCTTC
TRBJ1-2 15 TRBD1 TRBV2 CASRPSGTGGYGYTF TGTGCCAGCAGGCCCTCCGGGACAGGGGGCTATGGCTACACCTTC
TRBJ2-7 12 - TRBV7-9 CASSLDRGGQYF TGTGCCAGCAGCTTAGACAGGGGAGGGCAGTACTTC
TRBJ1-4 14 - TRBV2 CASTIEVGSEKLFF TGTGCCAGCACCATCGAGGTCGGCTCTGAAAAACTGTTTTTT
TRBJ2-1 12 - TRBV11-3 CASSLVPDEQFF TGTGCCAGCAGCTTAGTTCCGGATGAGCAGTTCTTC
TRBJ1-4 14 TRBD1 TRBV6-5 CASSSDRGNEKLFF TGTGCCAGCAGCTCCGACAGGGGGAATGAAAAACTGTTTTTT
TRBJ1-4 14 TRBD1 TRBV19 CASSVAGDRGKLFF TGTGCCAGTAGCGTGGCAGGGGACAGGGGAAAACTGTTTTTT
TRBJ2-5 15 TRBD2 TRBV5-8 CASSRGLAGGETQYF TGTGCCAGCAGCAGGGGACTAGCGGGGGGAGAGACCCAGTACTTC
TRBJ2-1 12 - TRBV14 CASSRLVGEQFF TGTGCCAGCAGCCGACTAGTTGGTGAGCAGTTCTTC
TRBJ1-2 13 TRBD1 TRBV2 CASGGQGSYGYTF TGTGCCAGCGGCGGACAGGGTAGCTATGGCTACACCTTC
TRBJ1-1 19 - TRBV14 CASSQVGLLMTETNTEAFF TGTGCCAGCAGCCAAGTAGGATTACTAATGACAGAGACGAACACTGAAGCTTTCTTT
TRBJ1-2 17 - TRBV5-4 CASSLDSGTKSFYGYTF TGTGCCAGCAGCTTAGATTCCGGGACAAAAAGCTTCTATGGCTACACCTTC
TRBJ2-1 15 - TRBV7-2 CASSYPGQTYNEQFF TGTGCCAGCAGCTACCCGGGACAAACGTACAATGAGCAGTTCTTC
TRBJ1-2 15 TRBD1 TRBV7-2 CASSLVVVQGVGYTF TGTGCCAGCAGCTTAGTTGTGGTACAGGGGGTTGGCTACACCTTC
TRBJ2-3 15 - TRBV5-4 CASSLAGGQGDTQYF TGTGCCAGCAGCTTGGCCGGGGGGCAGGGAGATACGCAGTATTTT
TRBJ2-2 16 - TRBV5-5 CASSQNNRANTGELFF TGTGCCAGCAGCCAAAACAACAGGGCGAACACCGGGGAGCTGTTTTTT
TRBJ2-3 14 TRBD2 TRBV6-1 CASKQGLAGDREYF TGTGCCAGCAAACAAGGACTAGCGGGAGACCGGGAGTATTTT